This entry concerns a single T cell receptor (beta chain). As yet, its antigen is unknown. The data were taken from a study of response to subunit inactivated influenza vaccine. The study's findings and limits: Authors suggested each seasonal flu vaccination may recruit only limited numbers of new T cells.

TCRdb recomputed calls from the RT-PCR reads with MiXCR, one row per CDR3 protein. In the table there are over 150,000 distinct CDR3 sequences, approximately 15% of which are singletons. CDR3 length: 16 amino acids. Trimming left V 6 bases short and J 0 bases short, with 14 bases between. The source of this sequence is a man over 45 who received an inactivated influenza vaccine. The sample in question was CD8+ T cells sorted from PBMCs, obtained about 5 days after vaccination. This sequence joins TRBV12-3 or TRBV12-4 and TRBJ2-2; D is unclear. DNA for the CDR3: TGTGCCAGCAGCCCATCAGACACCGCGAACACCGGGGAGCTGTTTTTT. This gives the protein CASSPSDTANTGELFF.